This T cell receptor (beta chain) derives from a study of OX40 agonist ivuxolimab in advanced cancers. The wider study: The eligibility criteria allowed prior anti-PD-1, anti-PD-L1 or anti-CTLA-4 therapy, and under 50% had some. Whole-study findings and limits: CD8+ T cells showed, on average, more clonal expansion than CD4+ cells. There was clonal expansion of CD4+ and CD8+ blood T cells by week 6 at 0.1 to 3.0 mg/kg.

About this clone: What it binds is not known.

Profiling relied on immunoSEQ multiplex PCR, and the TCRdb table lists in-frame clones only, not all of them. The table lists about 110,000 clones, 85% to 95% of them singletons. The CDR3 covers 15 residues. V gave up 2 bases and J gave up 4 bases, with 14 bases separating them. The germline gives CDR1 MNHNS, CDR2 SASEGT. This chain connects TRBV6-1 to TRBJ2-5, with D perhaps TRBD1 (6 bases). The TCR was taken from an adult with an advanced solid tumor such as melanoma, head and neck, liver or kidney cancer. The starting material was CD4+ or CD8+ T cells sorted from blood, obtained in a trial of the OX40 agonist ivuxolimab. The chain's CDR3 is CASSEITGSPETQYF. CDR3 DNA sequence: TGTGCCAGCAGTGAAATTACAGGGTCCCCAGAGACCCAGTACTTC.